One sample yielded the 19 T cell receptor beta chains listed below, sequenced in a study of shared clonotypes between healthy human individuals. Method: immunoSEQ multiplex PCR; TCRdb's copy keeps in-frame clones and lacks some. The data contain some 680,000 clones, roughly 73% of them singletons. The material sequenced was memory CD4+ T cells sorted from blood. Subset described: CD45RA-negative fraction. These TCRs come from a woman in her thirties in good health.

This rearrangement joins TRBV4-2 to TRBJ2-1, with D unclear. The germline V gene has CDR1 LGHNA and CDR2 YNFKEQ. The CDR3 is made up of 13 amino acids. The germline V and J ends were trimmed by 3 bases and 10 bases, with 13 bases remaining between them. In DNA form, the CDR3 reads TGTGCCAGCAGCCAGGAGTCCAAGGTAGAGCAGTTCTTC. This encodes CASSQESKVEQFF.

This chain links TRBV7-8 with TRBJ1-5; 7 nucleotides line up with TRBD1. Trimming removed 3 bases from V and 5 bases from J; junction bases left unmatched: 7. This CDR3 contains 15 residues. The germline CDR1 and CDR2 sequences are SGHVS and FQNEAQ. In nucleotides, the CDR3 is TGTGCCAGCAGCTTTCGACAGGGCCCGGATCAGCCCCAGCATTTT. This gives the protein CASSFRQGPDQPQHF.

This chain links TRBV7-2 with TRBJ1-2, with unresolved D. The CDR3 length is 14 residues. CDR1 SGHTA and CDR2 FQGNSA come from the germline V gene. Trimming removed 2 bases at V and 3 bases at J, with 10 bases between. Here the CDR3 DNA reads TGTGCCAGCAGCTTATTGGCCGGGGACTATGGCTACACCTTC. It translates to CASSLLAGDYGYTF.

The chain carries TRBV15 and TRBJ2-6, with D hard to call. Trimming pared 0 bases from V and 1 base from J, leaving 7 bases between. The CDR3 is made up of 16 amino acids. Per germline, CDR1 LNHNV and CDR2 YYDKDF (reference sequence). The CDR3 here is CATSRDYSSGANVLTF. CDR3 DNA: TGTGCCACCAGCAGAGATTACAGTTCTGGGGCCAACGTCCTGACTTTC.

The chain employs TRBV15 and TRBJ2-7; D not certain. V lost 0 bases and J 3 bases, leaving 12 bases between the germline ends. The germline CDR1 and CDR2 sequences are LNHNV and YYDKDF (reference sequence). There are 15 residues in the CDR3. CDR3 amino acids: CATSRDMDRIYEQYF. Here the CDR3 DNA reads TGTGCCACCAGCAGAGATATGGACCGGATCTACGAGCAGTACTTC.

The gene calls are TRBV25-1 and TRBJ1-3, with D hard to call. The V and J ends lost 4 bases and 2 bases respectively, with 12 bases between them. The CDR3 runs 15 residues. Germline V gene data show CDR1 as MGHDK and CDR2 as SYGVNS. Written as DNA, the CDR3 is TGTGCCAGCAGTGGGACCAGTGGCCCTGGAAACACCATATATTTT. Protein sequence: CASSGTSGPGNTIYF.

The CDR3 DNA sequence: TGCGCCAGCAGCGGTATACGGCGACCATCTTCCTACGAGCAGTACTTC. Amino acid sequence: CASSGIRRPSSYEQYF. The V gene is TRBV10-2, the J gene TRBJ2-7; D unresolved. V was trimmed by 6 bases and J by 1 base, leaving 19 bases between them. CDR3 length equals 16 residues. Germline assignment: CDR1 WSHSY and CDR2 SAAADI.

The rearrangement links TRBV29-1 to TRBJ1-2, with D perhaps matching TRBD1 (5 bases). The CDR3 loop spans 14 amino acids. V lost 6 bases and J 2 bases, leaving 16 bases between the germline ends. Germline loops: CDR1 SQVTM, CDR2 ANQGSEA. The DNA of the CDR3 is TGCAGCGTCGGTGGCCCTAAGGGGAACTATGGCTACACCTTC. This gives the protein CSVGGPKGNYGYTF.

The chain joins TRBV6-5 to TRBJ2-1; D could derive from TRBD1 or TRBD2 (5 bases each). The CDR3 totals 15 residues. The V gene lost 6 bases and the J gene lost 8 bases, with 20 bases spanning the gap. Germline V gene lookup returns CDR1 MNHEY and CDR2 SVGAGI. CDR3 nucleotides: TGTGCCAGCAGCAAGGAGAGGGGCGGATTCCATGAGCAGTTCTTC. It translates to CASSKERGGFHEQFF.

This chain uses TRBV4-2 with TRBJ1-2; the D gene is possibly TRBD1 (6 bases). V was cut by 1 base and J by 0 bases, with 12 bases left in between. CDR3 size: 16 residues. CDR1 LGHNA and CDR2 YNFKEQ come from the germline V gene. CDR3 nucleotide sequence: TGTGCCAGCAGCCAAGGCCCGACAGGACCTAACTATGGCTACACCTTC. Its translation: CASSQGPTGPNYGYTF.

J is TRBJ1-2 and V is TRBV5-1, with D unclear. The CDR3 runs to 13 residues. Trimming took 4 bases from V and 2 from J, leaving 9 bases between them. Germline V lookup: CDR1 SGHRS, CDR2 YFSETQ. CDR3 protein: CASSGGQNYGYTF. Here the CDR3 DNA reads TGCGCCAGCAGCGGTGGGCAGAACTATGGCTACACCTTC.

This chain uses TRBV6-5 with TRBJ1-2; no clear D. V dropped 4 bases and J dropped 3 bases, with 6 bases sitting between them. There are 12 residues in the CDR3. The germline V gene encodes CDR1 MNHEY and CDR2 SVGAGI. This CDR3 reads CASSSTDYGYTF. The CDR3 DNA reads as TGTGCCAGCAGTTCTACGGACTATGGCTACACCTTC.

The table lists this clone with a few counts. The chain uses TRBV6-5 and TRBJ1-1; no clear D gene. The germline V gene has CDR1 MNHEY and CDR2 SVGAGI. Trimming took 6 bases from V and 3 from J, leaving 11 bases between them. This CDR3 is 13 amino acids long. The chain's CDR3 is CASREKAYTEAFF. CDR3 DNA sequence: TGTGCCAGCAGGGAAAAGGCCTACACTGAAGCTTTCTTT.

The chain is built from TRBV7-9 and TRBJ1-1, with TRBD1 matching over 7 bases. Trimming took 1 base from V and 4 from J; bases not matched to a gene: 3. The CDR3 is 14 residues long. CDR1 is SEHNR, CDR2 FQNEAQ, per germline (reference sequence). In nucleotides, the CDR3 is TGTGCCAGCAGCTTAGGACAGGGATTCACTGAAGCTTTCTTT. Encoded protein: CASSLGQGFTEAFF.

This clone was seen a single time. Here the CDR3 reads CSAGGVYGYTF. The CDR3 DNA is TGCAGTGCCGGAGGGGTATACGGCTACACCTTC. The V gene is TRBV20-1, the J gene TRBJ1-2; D is perhaps TRBD1 (5 bases). This CDR3 is 11 amino acids long. The germline CDR1 and CDR2 sequences are DFQATT and SNEGSKA (reference sequence). V was trimmed by 6 bases and J by 8 bases, leaving 13 bases between them.

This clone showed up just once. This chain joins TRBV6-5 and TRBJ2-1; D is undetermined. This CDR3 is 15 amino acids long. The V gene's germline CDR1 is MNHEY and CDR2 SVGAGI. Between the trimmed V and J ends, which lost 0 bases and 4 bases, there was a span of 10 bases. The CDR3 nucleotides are TGTGCCAGCAGTTACTCGATACAGAGTTACAATGAGCAGTTCTTC. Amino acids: CASSYSIQSYNEQFF.

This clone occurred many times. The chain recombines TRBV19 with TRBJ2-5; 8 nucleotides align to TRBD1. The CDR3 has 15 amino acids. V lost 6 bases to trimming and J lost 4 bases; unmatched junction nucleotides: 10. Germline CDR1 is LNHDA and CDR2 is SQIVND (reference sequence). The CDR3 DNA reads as TGTGCCAGTAGGAGGGACAGGAACCGAGGAGAGACCCAGTACTTC. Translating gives CASRRDRNRGETQYF.

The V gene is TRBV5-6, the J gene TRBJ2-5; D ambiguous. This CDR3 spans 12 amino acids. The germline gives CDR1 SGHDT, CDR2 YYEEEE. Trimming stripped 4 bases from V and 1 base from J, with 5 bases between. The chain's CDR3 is CASSLTQETQYF. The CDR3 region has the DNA TGTGCCAGCAGCCTTACCCAAGAGACCCAGTACTTC.

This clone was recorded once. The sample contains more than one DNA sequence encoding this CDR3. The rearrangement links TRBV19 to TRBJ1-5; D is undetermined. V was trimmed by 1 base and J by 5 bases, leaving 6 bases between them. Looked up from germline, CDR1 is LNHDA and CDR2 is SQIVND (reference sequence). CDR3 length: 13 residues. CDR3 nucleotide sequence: TGTGCCAGTAGTATAGCAAGGGATCAGCCCCAGCATTTT. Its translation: CASSIARDQPQHF.